These T cell receptor beta chains were read from a single sample in a study of metastatic and nonmetastatic thyroid tumors. MiXCR re-clonotyped the PCR reads for TCRdb. The data hold 25,000 to 35,000 clones, with roughly 15% observed a single time. Sequenced input: blood. These receptors came from a female donor with papillary thyroid cancer or a benign thyroid nodule (not recorded which). Some clones in this sample may be carry-over from other donors' samples. CDR3s include the opening cysteine and the closing phenylalanine or tryptophan. The D gene is left open where the match is weak. Clone size is stated in some rows and not others, as once, few, many or a class when expanded.

D gene: -
J gene: TRBJ1-2
V gene: TRBV18
clone size: many
CDR3 DNA: TGTGCCAGCTCTGGCCCTGGGGGCGCGGGAGGCTACACCTTC
CDR3 protein: CASSGPGGAGGYTF

D gene: TRBD1
J gene: TRBJ2-1
V gene: TRBV11-1
clone size: few
CDR3 DNA: TGTGCCAGCAGCTTAGTTACAGGGGGCTTCTACAATGAGCAGTTCTTC
CDR3 protein: CASSLVTGGFYNEQFF

D gene: TRBD1
J gene: TRBJ2-1
V gene: TRBV5-1
clone size: many
CDR3 DNA: TGCGCCAGCAGCCGCACGGGACAGGGCGTCTCCTACAATGAGCAGTTCTTC
CDR3 protein: CASSRTGQGVSYNEQFF

D gene: TRBD1
J gene: TRBJ2-7
V gene: TRBV5-5
clone size: many
CDR3 DNA: TGTGCCAGCAGCTTACAACTCGGGACAGGGAGCTACGAGCAGTACTTC
CDR3 protein: CASSLQLGTGSYEQYF

D gene: TRBD1
J gene: TRBJ1-1
V gene: TRBV5-1
clone size: many
CDR3 DNA: TGCGCCAGCGAGGGACAGGAGGACACTGAAGCTTTCTTT
CDR3 protein: CASEGQEDTEAFF

D gene: -
J gene: TRBJ2-7
V gene: TRBV7-2
clone size: many
CDR3 DNA: TGTGCCAGCAGCAGAGGGGGAGGGATTAGCTCCTACGAGCAGTACTTC
CDR3 protein: CASSRGGGISSYEQYF

D gene: TRBD2
J gene: TRBJ2-1
V gene: TRBV15
clone size: many
CDR3 DNA: TGTGCCACCAGCAGAGGGGGACTAGCAACTAATGAGCAGTTCTTC
CDR3 protein: CATSRGGLATNEQFF

D gene: -
J gene: TRBJ2-5
V gene: TRBV20-1
clone size: -
CDR3 DNA: TGCAGTGCTCCGGTGGAGGAGACCCAGTACTTC
CDR3 protein: CSAPVEETQYF

D gene: -
J gene: TRBJ1-6
V gene: TRBV7-2
clone size: many
CDR3 DNA: TGTGCCAGCAGCTTAGCCCGATGGGTACCCACCTATAATTCACCCCTCCACTTT
CDR3 protein: CASSLARWVPTYNSPLHF

D gene: TRBD2
J gene: TRBJ2-1
V gene: TRBV10-3
clone size: many
CDR3 DNA: TGTGCCATCAGTACCGGGACTAGCGGGGGAATTGAGCAGTTCTTC
CDR3 protein: CAISTGTSGGIEQFF

D gene: -
J gene: TRBJ1-1
V gene: TRBV11-2
clone size: many
CDR3 DNA: TGTGCCAGCAGCCTCAAGCGGAACACTGAAGCTTTCTTT
CDR3 protein: CASSLKRNTEAFF

D gene: -
J gene: TRBJ1-2
V gene: TRBV29-1
clone size: -
CDR3 DNA: TGCAGCGTTGGCCTATATGGGTCTTTTCCCCTTGGCTACACCTTC
CDR3 protein: CSVGLYGSFPLGYTF

D gene: -
J gene: TRBJ2-5
V gene: TRBV7-9
clone size: many
CDR3 DNA: TGTGCCAGTCATGGGGCCGAAGAGACCCAGTACTTC
CDR3 protein: CASHGAEETQYF

D gene: -
J gene: TRBJ2-7
V gene: TRBV15
clone size: few
CDR3 DNA: TGTGCCACCAGCACCCCAGAGTCGGGACACTCCGACTACGAGCAGTACTTC
CDR3 protein: CATSTPESGHSDYEQYF

D gene: -
J gene: TRBJ1-6
V gene: TRBV10-1
clone size: many
CDR3 DNA: TGCGCCAGCAGTGAGTGGGCTAGGAGCTCCTATAATTCACCCCTCCACTTT
CDR3 protein: CASSEWARSSYNSPLHF

D gene: TRBD1
J gene: TRBJ1-1
V gene: TRBV6-5
clone size: few
CDR3 DNA: TGTGCCAGCAGTTACGGCGACAGGGAGGCTTTCTTT
CDR3 protein: CASSYGDREAFF

D gene: TRBD1
J gene: TRBJ2-1
V gene: TRBV11-3
clone size: many
CDR3 DNA: TGTGCCAGCAGCCGCCGGGACAGGGTTTACAATGAGCAGTTCTTC
CDR3 protein: CASSRRDRVYNEQFF

D gene: TRBD2
J gene: TRBJ2-3
V gene: TRBV9
clone size: many
CDR3 DNA: TGTGCCAGCAGCCCAGGGTGGGGACTAGCCGAAGATACGCAGTATTTT
CDR3 protein: CASSPGWGLAEDTQYF

D gene: TRBD1
J gene: TRBJ2-7
V gene: TRBV5-1
clone size: -
CDR3 DNA: TGCGCCAGCAGCCCAACCCTTACAGGGGAATATGGCGAGCAGTACTTC
CDR3 protein: CASSPTLTGEYGEQYF

D gene: TRBD1
J gene: TRBJ2-2
V gene: TRBV14
clone size: -
CDR3 DNA: TGTGCCAGCAGCCAAGTATGGGACCCAGGGGGTCACGGGGAGCTGTTTTTT
CDR3 protein: CASSQVWDPGGHGELFF